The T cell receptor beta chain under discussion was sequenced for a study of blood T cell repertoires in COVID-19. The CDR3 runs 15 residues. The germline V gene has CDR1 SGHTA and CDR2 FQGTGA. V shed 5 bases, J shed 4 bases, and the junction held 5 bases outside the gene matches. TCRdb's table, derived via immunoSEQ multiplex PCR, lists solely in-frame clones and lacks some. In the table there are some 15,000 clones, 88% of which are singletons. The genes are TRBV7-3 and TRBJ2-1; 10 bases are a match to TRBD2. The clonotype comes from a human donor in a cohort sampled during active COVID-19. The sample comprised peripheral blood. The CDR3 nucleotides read TGTGCCAGCAGCCGCGGACTAGCGGAGTACAATGAGCAGTTCTTC. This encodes CASSRGLAEYNEQFF.